Shown below are 18 T cell receptor beta chains from a single sample sequenced in a study of blood T cells in healthy people across ages. The second PCR ran roughly 7 to 11 cycles with a sample-barcoded 5' primer and J-beta primers. MiXCR was run by TCRdb on the 5' RACE reads, yielding one entry per CDR3 protein. The sample yields about 1.8 million distinct CDR3 sequences, around half seen once. Sequencing was carried out using blood. The receptors originated from a woman aged 40-49 years in good health.

V usage is TRBV9 and J usage is TRBJ2-7; 11 bases align to TRBD2. Trimming cost V 4 bases and J 2 bases; bases outside gene matches: 8. CDR3 size: 16 residues. From germline, CDR1 is SGDLS and CDR2 YYNGEE. CDR3 sequence: CASSPQVLAGAYEQYF. The CDR3, as DNA: TGTGCCAGCAGCCCCCAGGTACTAGCGGGGGCCTACGAGCAGTACTTC.

The J gene is TRBJ2-5, the V gene TRBV24-1, with 7 bases lining up with TRBD1. Losses at the gene ends were 4 bases for V and 2 bases for J; bases not matched to a gene: 9. Per the germline V gene, CDR1 is KGHDR and CDR2 is SFDVKD. CDR3 length: 16 residues. The chain's CDR3 is CATSDHTGTVQETQYF. Written as DNA, the CDR3 is TGTGCCACCAGTGACCACACAGGGACAGTACAAGAGACCCAGTACTTC.

This chain's CDR3 is CASSLVLGGGLNEQFF. Here the CDR3 DNA reads TGTGCCAGCAGCTTAGTCTTGGGGGGGGGCCTTAATGAGCAGTTCTTC. The rearrangement links TRBV7-2 to TRBJ2-1; D may be TRBD2 (7 bases). The CDR3 extends over 16 amino acids. With 1 base removed from V and 7 bases from J, the gap between germline ends came to 17 bases. The germline V gene has CDR1 SGHTA and CDR2 FQGNSA.

This clonotype was counted a few times. For the CDR3, the DNA is TGTGCCAGCAGTCTACTGGCGGGGTATACGCAGTATTTT. The encoded protein is CASSLLAGYTQYF. The rearrangement uses TRBV7-6 and TRBJ2-3; possibly TRBD2 for D (6 bases). This CDR3 region has 13 residues. Germline V CDR1 and CDR2: SGHVS, FNYEAQ. Trimming pared 6 bases from V and 7 bases from J, leaving 14 bases between.

The genes are TRBV6-5 and TRBJ1-1; 10 positions match TRBD1. CDR1 MNHEY and CDR2 SVGAGI come from the germline V gene. J lost 5 bases, V lost 2 bases, and 5 bases had no gene match. This CDR3 is 15 amino acids long. The CDR3 DNA sequence: TGTGCCAGCAGTTACCGGGACAGGGGTTCTACTGAAGCTTTCTTT. Translation gives CASSYRDRGSTEAFF.

This sequence joins TRBV12-3 or TRBV12-4 and TRBJ1-6; D gene ambiguous. V lost 6 bases and J 9 bases, leaving 9 bases between the germline ends. The CDR3 is made up of 12 amino acids. The chain's CDR3 is CASSRTSSPLHF. The CDR3 coding sequence is TGTGCCAGCAGCAGAACTAGTTCACCCCTCCACTTT.

V gene TRBV7-9 combines with J gene TRBJ2-7; 7 nucleotides line up with TRBD1. V lost 4 bases and J lost 5; bases outside the gene matches: 5. CDR3 length: 13 residues. CDR1 SEHNR and CDR2 FQNEAQ come from the germline V gene (reference sequence). The CDR3 nucleotides read TGTGCCAGCAGCTCGACTACAGGGGACGAGCAGTACTTC. This encodes CASSSTTGDEQYF.

This clonotype was detected once. V usage is TRBV21-1 and J usage is TRBJ2-3; TRBD1, as called in the table, went unchecked against the DNA. TRBV21-1 counts as a pseudogene. The CDR3 totals 16 residues. The CDR3 protein is CASSKCRDRRTDTQYF. The CDR3 bases are TGTGCCAGCAGCAAATGCCGGGACAGACGCACAGATACGCAGTATTTT.

The chain combines TRBV20-1 with TRBJ2-5; TRBD2 matches 8 bases. The DNA end is a closer match to TRBJ2-7, so the J assignment may be wrong. The CDR3 consists of 15 residues. Germline V gene data show CDR1 as DFQATT and CDR2 as SNEGSKA (reference sequence). CDR3 bases: TGCAGTGCTAGAGATCAACGGGGGGGGTTTTACGAGCAGTACTTC. Translating it yields CSARDQRGGFYEQYF.

The rearrangement joins TRBV20-1 to TRBJ1-5; no reliable D call. Germline V gene lookup returns CDR1 DFQATT and CDR2 SNEGSKA (reference sequence). This CDR3 is 13 amino acids long. Trimming removed 6 bases from V and 0 bases from J, with 9 bases in between. Here the CDR3 reads CSAVRDSNQPQHF. The DNA of the CDR3 is TGCAGTGCGGTAAGGGATAGCAATCAGCCCCAGCATTTT.

This clonotype has only a few counts. V usage is TRBV28 and J usage is TRBJ2-3, with D maybe TRBD1 (6 bases). Looked up from germline, CDR1 is MDHEN and CDR2 is SYDVKM. CDR3 size: 15 residues. The germline V and J ends were trimmed by 7 bases and 4 bases, with 18 bases remaining between them. CDR3 sequence: CASTPTGPVPDTQYF. The CDR3, as DNA: TGTGCCAGCACCCCGACAGGCCCCGTCCCAGATACGCAGTATTTT.

This clonotype was counted a few times. The J gene is TRBJ1-4, the V gene TRBV20-1; D unclear. Between the trimmed V and J ends, which lost 5 bases and 5 bases, there was a span of 12 bases. Germline loops: CDR1 DFQATT, CDR2 SNEGSKA (reference sequence). The CDR3 length is 13 residues. In DNA, the CDR3 is TGCAGTGCTCTCCTAATCGGCAATGAAAAACTGTTTTTT. Translation: CSALLIGNEKLFF.

The table lists this clonotype with a few counts. This chain links TRBV13 with TRBJ2-7, with 11 bases lining up with TRBD2. The CDR3 totals 15 residues. J gave up 1 base and V 3 bases, and 2 bases lay outside the gene matches. Per the germline V gene, CDR1 is PRHDT and CDR2 is FYEKMQ (reference sequence). This CDR3 reads CASSFRLAGSYEQYF. The CDR3 nucleotides are TGTGCCAGCAGCTTCAGACTAGCGGGGTCCTACGAGCAGTACTTC.

This clonotype was seen a single time. This chain links TRBV9 with TRBJ2-3; the D gene is possibly TRBD2 (6 bases). Trimming cost V 1 base and J 1 base, with 10 bases left between them. This CDR3 has 15 residues. The germline V gene has CDR1 SGDLS and CDR2 YYNGEE. The CDR3 loop reads CASSVFVAGTDTQYF. In DNA, the CDR3 is TGTGCCAGCAGCGTATTCGTAGCGGGCACAGATACGCAGTATTTT.

In DNA form, the CDR3 reads TGCGCCAGCAGCCAAGCCTACGGGAACTATGGCTACACCTTC. As protein: CASSQAYGNYGYTF. The genes are TRBV4-3 and TRBJ1-2; D uncertain. V gave up 1 base and J gave up 2 bases, with 8 bases separating them. The CDR3 sequence is 14 residues long. Germline CDR1 and CDR2: LGHNA and YSLEER.

This clonotype was counted once. J is TRBJ2-5 and V is TRBV28; D may be TRBD2 (6 bases). V was trimmed by 5 bases and J by 5 bases, leaving 18 bases between them. CDR1 is MDHEN, CDR2 SYDVKM, per germline. The CDR3 totals 15 residues. CDR3 in amino acids: CASSRRQGGGETQYF. The CDR3 DNA is TGTGCCAGCAGTAGACGCCAGGGTGGAGGGGAGACCCAGTACTTC.

This sequence joins TRBV20-1 and TRBJ1-2; 7 bases line up with TRBD1. Germline CDR1 is DFQATT and CDR2 is SNEGSKA (reference sequence). The CDR3 runs to 12 residues. V shed 3 bases and J 6 bases; nucleotides not matched to a gene: 4. CDR3 residues: CSARAQGDGYTF. CDR3 nucleotides: TGCAGTGCTAGGGCCCAGGGGGATGGCTACACCTTC.

This chain connects TRBV7-9 to TRBJ1-1; D may be TRBD1 (6 bases). Germline values: CDR1 SEHNR, CDR2 FQNEAQ (reference sequence). V was pared by 8 bases and J by 6 bases, with 16 bases between. The CDR3 has 13 residues. CDR3 in DNA: TGTGCCAGCGAGAAACAGGGACTTTCTGAAGCTTTCTTT. This encodes CASEKQGLSEAFF. Variable domain in full (rest from reference TRBV7-9 and TRBJ1-1): DTGVSQNPRHKITKRGQNVTFRCDPISEHNRLYWYRQTLGQGPEFLTYFQNEAQLEKSRLLSDRFSAERPKGSFSTLEIQRTEQGDSAMYLCASEKQGLSEAFFGQGTRLTVV.